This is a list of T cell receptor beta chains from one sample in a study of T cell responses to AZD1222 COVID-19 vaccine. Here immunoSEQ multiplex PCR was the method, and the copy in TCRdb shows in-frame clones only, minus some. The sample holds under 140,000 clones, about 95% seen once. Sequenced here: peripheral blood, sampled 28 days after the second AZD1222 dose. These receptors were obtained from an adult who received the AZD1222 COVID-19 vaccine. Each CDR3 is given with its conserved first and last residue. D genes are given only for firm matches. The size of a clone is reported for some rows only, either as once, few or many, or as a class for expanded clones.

CDR3nt: TGTGCCAGCAGCTTGGCGGGCACTCATCAGCCCCAGCATTTT; CDR3aa: CASSLAGTHQPQHF; d_gene: -; abundance: -; v_gene: TRBV5-4; j_gene: TRBJ1-5
CDR3nt: TGTGCCAGTAGTATTCTGTCAGACGATACCAACAGGAGGGCTTTCTTT; CDR3aa: CASSILSDDTNRRAFF; d_gene: -; abundance: -; v_gene: TRBV19; j_gene: TRBJ1-1
CDR3nt: TGCGCCAGCAGCGAACGAAACAGGGGGCTGATCTATGGCTACACCTTC; CDR3aa: CASSERNRGLIYGYTF; d_gene: TRBD1; abundance: once; v_gene: TRBV5-1; j_gene: TRBJ1-2
CDR3nt: TGTGCCAGCAGGACAGGGTTCCGGACTGAAGCTTTCTTT; CDR3aa: CASRTGFRTEAFF; d_gene: TRBD1; abundance: -; v_gene: TRBV5-5; j_gene: TRBJ1-1
CDR3nt: TGTGCCAGCAGTGATTCCCGACAGGGTGGAAAACTGTTTTTT; CDR3aa: CASSDSRQGGKLFF; d_gene: TRBD1; abundance: -; v_gene: TRBV6-4; j_gene: TRBJ1-4
CDR3nt: TGTGCCATCAGTTTGACAGGGAACAACTACGAGCAGTACTTC; CDR3aa: CAISLTGNNYEQYF; d_gene: TRBD1; abundance: -; v_gene: TRBV10-3; j_gene: TRBJ2-7
CDR3nt: TGTGCCAACAGTGGGCCTAGACCGCAGTTTTTCCCCTCTGGAAACACCATATATTTT; CDR3aa: CANSGPRPQFFPSGNTIYF; d_gene: -; abundance: -; v_gene: TRBV6-1; j_gene: TRBJ1-3
CDR3nt: TGCGCCAGCAGCTTGGAACCCTTGGCAGAATGCTACGAAGCTTTCTTT; CDR3aa: CASSLEPLAECYEAFF; d_gene: -; abundance: -; v_gene: TRBV5-1; j_gene: TRBJ1-1
CDR3nt: TGTGCCAGCAGCTTCGGGAGTACCCCCTACGAGCAGTACTTC; CDR3aa: CASSFGSTPYEQYF; d_gene: -; abundance: -; v_gene: TRBV5-6; j_gene: TRBJ2-7
CDR3nt: TGTGCCAGCAGCTTGTTGTCGGGGTACAATGAGCAGTTCTTC; CDR3aa: CASSLLSGYNEQFF; d_gene: -; abundance: -; v_gene: TRBV7-9; j_gene: TRBJ2-1